The next 25 T cell receptor beta chains were all read from a single sample in a study of blood T cell repertoires in COVID-19. Produced via immunoSEQ multiplex PCR; TCRdb's table is partial and in-frame only. The sample yields 70,000 to 90,000 clones, about 86% seen once. Specimen: peripheral blood. These receptors were obtained from a man between 60 and 70 years old with acute or convalescent COVID-19.

This clone was recorded once. Here the CDR3 reads CASSGLTGFVAFF. CDR3 DNA: TGTGCCAGCAGTGGACTAACAGGGTTTGTAGCTTTCTTT. The J gene is TRBJ1-1, the V gene TRBV2, with D possibly TRBD1 on 6 matching bases. The germline gives CDR1 SNHLY, CDR2 FYNNEI. The V end lost 4 bases, the J end lost 10 bases, and 16 bases lay between the germline ends. The CDR3 runs to 13 residues. Full variable domain (missing parts from reference TRBV2 and TRBJ1-1): EPEVTQTPSHQVTQMGQEVILRCVPISNHLYFYWYRQILGQKVEFLVSFYNNEISEKSEIFDDQFSVERPDGSNFTLKIRSTKLEDSAMYFCASSGLTGFVAFFGQGTRLTVV.

V gene TRBV27 combines with J gene TRBJ2-3; 9 positions match TRBD2. The CDR3 runs to 15 residues. Looked up from germline, CDR1 is MNHEY and CDR2 is SMNVEV (reference sequence). With V trimmed by 6 bases and J by 2 bases, 6 bases remained unmatched. CDR3: CASSEPSGNTDTQYF. The CDR3 region has the DNA TGTGCCAGCAGCGAACCTAGCGGGAACACAGATACGCAGTATTTT.

The chain carries TRBV19 and TRBJ1-2; a possible D gene is TRBD1 (5 bases). The CDR3 sequence is 14 residues long. Germline V gene data show CDR1 as LNHDA and CDR2 as SQIVND (reference sequence). The V gene lost 1 base and the J gene lost 4 bases, with 10 bases spanning the gap. DNA for the CDR3: TGTGCCAGTAGTATAGGTAACAGGCCCTATGGCTACACCTTC. Translation gives CASSIGNRPYGYTF.

The chain employs TRBV10-3 and TRBJ1-3; D not resolved. The CDR3 consists of 14 residues. Between the trimmed V and J ends, which lost 10 bases and 0 bases, there was a span of 13 bases. CDR1 ENHRY and CDR2 SYGVKD come from the germline V gene. This CDR3 is CATRAVSSGNTIYF. Here the CDR3 DNA reads TGTGCCACGAGGGCGGTAAGCTCTGGAAACACCATATATTTT.

The gene calls are TRBV7-6 and TRBJ2-3; D is uncertain. The germline V gene encodes CDR1 SGHVS and CDR2 FNYEAQ. Trimming pared 5 bases from V and 6 bases from J, leaving 6 bases between. The CDR3 sequence is 11 residues long. CDR3: CASSEADTQYF. CDR3 bases: TGTGCCAGCAGCGAAGCTGATACGCAGTATTTT.

J is TRBJ1-3 and V is TRBV21-1; the D call in the table, TRBD1, was not verified against the DNA. TRBV21-1 is labeled a pseudogene. The CDR3 is 16 residues long. DNA for the CDR3: TGTGCCAGCAGCAAAGCCCGGACAGAGACTGGAAACACCATATATTTT. This codes for CASSKARTETGNTIYF.

V usage is TRBV9 and J usage is TRBJ1-2; 11 nucleotides match TRBD1. The length of the CDR3 is 15 residues. J was trimmed by 4 bases and V by 3 bases; bases with no gene match: 5. Germline CDR1 SGDLS, CDR2 YYNGEE. The chain's CDR3 is CASSEGTGGFYGYTF. The CDR3 DNA follows: TGTGCCAGCAGCGAGGGGACAGGGGGGTTCTATGGCTACACCTTC.

The chain employs TRBV6-5 and TRBJ1-2; D might be TRBD1 (6 bases). Germline CDR1 and CDR2: MNHEY and SVGAGI. Trimming stripped 6 bases from V and 8 bases from J, with 22 bases between. The CDR3 loop spans 15 amino acids. CDR3 protein: CASSRPPAGAGGYTF. CDR3 DNA sequence: TGTGCCAGCAGCCGCCCCCCCGCAGGGGCAGGGGGCTACACCTTC.

This clone appeared once. This chain connects TRBV3-1 (or the pseudogene TRBV3-2) to TRBJ1-4, with 8 bases identical to TRBD1. The CDR3 length is 15 residues. The V segment lost 4 bases and the J segment 3 bases; nucleotides outside the gene matches: 4. Germline loops: CDR1 LGHDT, CDR2 YNNKEL (reference sequence). This CDR3 is CASSPTGVANEKLFF. The DNA of the CDR3 is TGTGCCAGCAGCCCGACAGGGGTAGCTAATGAAAAACTGTTTTTT.

In nucleotides, the CDR3 is TGTGCCAGCAGCTTATTCCGAGCTTACGAGCAGTACTTC. The encoded protein is CASSLFRAYEQYF. The V and J genes are TRBV7-8 and TRBJ2-7; D not resolved. The CDR3 length is 13 residues. CDR1 and CDR2 (germline): SGHVS, FQNEAQ. V was trimmed by 2 bases and J by 4 bases, leaving 9 bases between them.

The chain joins TRBV21-1 to TRBJ1-4. TRBV21-1 is a documented pseudogene. This CDR3 contains 17 residues. The CDR3 spells CASSKETAGLGNEKLFF. CDR3 nucleotides: TGTGCCAGCAGCAAAGAAACGGCAGGACTAGGGAATGAAAAACTGTTTTTT.

This chain joins TRBV27 and TRBJ2-2; 8 bases fit TRBD2. Trimming removed 3 bases from V and 4 bases from J; junction bases left unmatched: 10. The CDR3 is 17 residues long. Germline V gives CDR1 MNHEY, CDR2 SMNVEV (reference sequence). In nucleotides, the CDR3 is TGTGCCAGCAGTTTCAACGCCGGGACTAGGGCCACCGGGGAGCTGTTTTTT. It translates to CASSFNAGTRATGELFF.

This clone was seen more than once but under ten times. The chain recombines TRBV7-2 with TRBJ1-6; a possible D gene is TRBD1 (6 bases). This CDR3 has 14 residues. Germline CDR1 reads SGHTA; CDR2 reads FQGNSA. V lost 1 base and J lost 12, with 13 bases in between. CDR3 sequence: CASSLGHRERPLHF. As DNA, the CDR3 is TGTGCCAGCAGCTTAGGACACAGGGAAAGACCCCTCCACTTT.

The chain employs TRBV10-3 and TRBJ1-5; perhaps TRBD1 as D (5 bases). This CDR3 region has 14 residues. CDR1 is ENHRY, CDR2 SYGVKD, per germline. Trimming cost V 1 base and J 11 bases, with 15 bases left between them. Here the CDR3 DNA reads TGTGCCATCAGTGAGTATCAAGGGCAAGGGGCCCAGCATTTT. It codes for CAISEYQGQGAQHF.

This clone was recorded once. V and J are TRBV30 and TRBJ1-3, with 7 bases matching TRBD1. Per germline, CDR1 GTSNPN and CDR2 SVGIG (reference sequence). The CDR3 is 14 residues long. Trimming removed 4 bases from V and 9 bases from J; junction bases left unmatched: 12. CDR3 in amino acids: CAWNQQGRSFTIYF. CDR3 DNA sequence: TGTGCCTGGAACCAACAGGGGAGGTCCTTCACCATATATTTT.

This clone was observed once. The rearrangement links TRBV5-1 to TRBJ2-1; 11 nucleotides match TRBD2. V shed 4 bases and J 4 bases; nucleotides not matched to a gene: 7. Germline V lookup: CDR1 SGHRS, CDR2 YFSETQ. This CDR3 comprises 16 residues. CDR3 amino acids: CASSIALAGGYNEQFF. The CDR3, as DNA: TGCGCCAGCAGCATCGCGCTAGCGGGGGGTTACAATGAGCAGTTCTTC.

The gene calls are TRBV2 and TRBJ2-5, with TRBD1 identical over 8 bases. CDR3 length equals 14 residues. Unmatched junction bases numbered 14, after V lost 10 bases and J lost 7 bases. The germline V gene has CDR1 SNHLY and CDR2 FYNNEI. CDR3 DNA sequence: TGTGCCATCCCGGGGACAGGCGTCGTTGGGACCCAGTACTTC. Translating it yields CAIPGTGVVGTQYF.

This rearrangement joins TRBV3-1 (or the pseudogene TRBV3-2) to TRBJ2-1, with 10 bases lining up with TRBD2. Trimming cost V 2 bases and J 9 bases; bases outside gene matches: 13. The V gene's germline CDR1 is LGHDT and CDR2 YNNKEL (reference sequence). The length of the CDR3 is 17 residues. The CDR3 DNA reads as TGTGCCAGCAGCCAATGGGGGCCTAGCGGGAGTCTGGGTGAGCAGTTCTTC. Translating gives CASSQWGPSGSLGEQFF.

The chain has TRBV5-1 and TRBJ2-2; tentative D call: TRBD2 (6 bases). Germline V gene lookup returns CDR1 SGHRS and CDR2 YFSETQ. There are 14 residues in the CDR3. V was trimmed by 6 bases and J by 8 bases, leaving 17 bases between them. In DNA, the CDR3 is TGCGCCAGCATCCATTGGGGAGGAACGGGGGAGCTGTTTTTT. Amino acid sequence: CASIHWGGTGELFF.

The V and J genes are TRBV5-4 and TRBJ2-5, with 9 nucleotides matching TRBD2. The CDR3 has 15 amino acids. V trimming: 0 bases; J trimming: 4 bases; junction bases outside the gene matches: 4. From germline, CDR1 is SGHNT and CDR2 YYREEE (reference sequence). The CDR3, as DNA: TGTGCCAGCAGCTTGGAAGCGGGGGGTAGAGAGACCCAGTACTTC. This gives the protein CASSLEAGGRETQYF.

This clone was seen only a few times. The CDR3 nucleotides read TGTGCCACCAGCAGAGGGACTAGCGGGAGACTCGAGCAGTACTTC. Protein product: CATSRGTSGRLEQYF. The chain has TRBV15 and TRBJ2-7, with 13 bases lining up with TRBD2. V was pared by 1 base and J by 6 bases, with 3 bases of the junction left unmatched. The V gene's germline CDR1 is LNHNV and CDR2 YYDKDF (reference sequence). The CDR3 sequence is 15 residues long.

The V and J genes are TRBV6-5 and TRBJ2-6, with 8 bases aligning to TRBD2. The germline V gene has CDR1 MNHEY and CDR2 SVGAGI. J lost 12 bases, V lost 5 bases, and 9 bases had no gene match. The CDR3 totals 14 residues. The CDR3, as DNA: TGTGCCAGCAGTCTTGGACTAGCTGGAGGCGTCCTGACTTTC. Protein: CASSLGLAGGVLTF.

This clone has a single count. The chain joins TRBV28 to TRBJ1-2; D possibly corresponds to TRBD1 (5 bases). CDR3 length equals 15 residues. The germline gives CDR1 MDHEN, CDR2 SYDVKM. The V gene lost 8 bases and the J gene lost 0 bases, with 16 bases spanning the gap. CDR3 loop: CASFPGGPANYGYTF. In nucleotides, the CDR3 is TGTGCCAGCTTTCCCGGGGGACCAGCTAACTATGGCTACACCTTC.

The table lists this clone with a count of one. V usage is TRBV30 and J usage is TRBJ2-7, with a tentative D call TRBD2 (6 bases). Between the trimmed V and J ends, which lost 2 bases and 11 bases, there was a span of 19 bases. This CDR3 contains 13 residues. Germline V gives CDR1 GTSNPN, CDR2 SVGIG (reference sequence). CDR3 region: CAWSSTTGGAEYF. The CDR3 DNA reads TGTGCCTGGAGTAGTACGACGGGCGGGGCCGAGTACTTC.

As DNA, the CDR3 is TGTGCCAGCAGCGTGTTAGCGGCGAACACCGGGGAGCTGTTTTTT. Translating gives CASSVLAANTGELFF. The chain joins TRBV9 to TRBJ2-2, with TRBD2 as a possible D gene (6 bases). Germline-derived CDR1 and CDR2 are SGDLS and YYNGEE. Trimming shortened V by 2 bases and J by 0 bases, and 8 bases separated the two germline ends. The CDR3 is 15 residues long.